These T cell receptor beta chains were read from a single sample in a study of T-cell memory formation after mild COVID-19. TCRdb redid the calling of the 5' RACE reads with MiXCR, one entry per CDR3 protein. Seen here are roughly 600,000 distinct CDR3 sequences, roughly 18% observed once, and the top ten hold 12%. Sequenced sample: PBMCs or a T cell subset sorted from them (not recorded which). The receptors derive from an adult woman who had mild COVID-19 (a few samples of this study predate the infection). Cell type and time point are not known. Each CDR3 is given with its conserved first and last residue. D genes are given only for firm matches. Only part of the rows carry a size: once, few, many, or a class if the clone is expanded.

J gene: TRBJ1-1
V gene: TRBV7-9
clone size: .
D gene: .
CDR3 protein: CASSATTGNTEAFF
CDR3 DNA: TGTGCCAGCAGCGCCACAACGGGGAACACTGAAGCTTTCTTT

J gene: TRBJ1-5
V gene: TRBV5-6
clone size: .
D gene: TRBD1
CDR3 protein: CASSLRDRNQPQHF
CDR3 DNA: TGTGCCAGCAGCCTCCGGGACAGAAATCAGCCCCAGCATTTT

J gene: TRBJ1-3
V gene: TRBV6-1
clone size: .
D gene: .
CDR3 protein: CASSEKSSGNTIYF
CDR3 DNA: TGTGCCAGCAGTGAAAAGAGTTCTGGAAACACCATATATTTT

J gene: TRBJ2-7
V gene: TRBV24-1
clone size: few
D gene: TRBD1
CDR3 protein: CATNRGPLSYEQYF
CDR3 DNA: TGTGCCACCAACAGGGGGCCCCTATCCTACGAGCAGTACTTC

J gene: TRBJ2-7
V gene: TRBV4-2
clone size: few
D gene: TRBD2
CDR3 protein: CASSQGVGRDEQYF
CDR3 DNA: TGTGCCAGCAGCCAAGGGGTCGGGAGGGACGAGCAGTACTTC

J gene: TRBJ2-7
V gene: TRBV29-1
clone size: .
D gene: TRBD2
CDR3 protein: CSVAVGAGDEQYF
CDR3 DNA: TGCAGCGTTGCCGTGGGAGCGGGGGACGAGCAGTACTTC

J gene: TRBJ1-1
V gene: TRBV7-2
clone size: few
D gene: TRBD1
CDR3 protein: CASSHRGGQGAEAFF
CDR3 DNA: TGTGCCAGCAGCCACCGGGGCGGACAGGGGGCTGAAGCTTTCTTT

J gene: TRBJ1-2
V gene: TRBV5-5
clone size: few
D gene: TRBD1
CDR3 protein: CASSPRVWTGPLSYGYTF
CDR3 DNA: TGTGCCAGCAGTCCGAGGGTCTGGACAGGGCCATTATCCTATGGCTACACCTTC

J gene: TRBJ2-5
V gene: TRBV3-1
clone size: few
D gene: .
CDR3 protein: CASSQDSAGARETQYF
CDR3 DNA: TGTGCCAGCAGCCAAGATTCGGCAGGGGCTCGGGAGACCCAGTACTTC

J gene: TRBJ2-5
V gene: TRBV24-1
clone size: .
D gene: TRBD2
CDR3 protein: CATSDFRTSGAQYF
CDR3 DNA: TGTGCCACCAGTGATTTTCGGACTAGCGGTGCTCAGTACTTC

J gene: TRBJ1-5
V gene: TRBV6-2/TRBV6-3
clone size: few
D gene: .
CDR3 protein: CASSYPPDSLLHF
CDR3 DNA: TGTGCCAGCAGTTACCCCCCAGACAGCCTCCTTCATTTT

J gene: TRBJ2-1
V gene: TRBV9
clone size: many
D gene: TRBD1
CDR3 protein: CASSLGQDFLNEQFF
CDR3 DNA: TGTGCCAGCAGCCTGGGACAGGATTTCCTTAATGAGCAGTTCTTC

J gene: TRBJ2-1
V gene: TRBV20-1
clone size: .
D gene: TRBD2
CDR3 protein: CSATGLSGLSSYNEQFF
CDR3 DNA: TGCAGTGCTACGGGACTTAGCGGGTTGAGCTCCTACAATGAGCAGTTCTTC

J gene: TRBJ2-7
V gene: TRBV7-6
clone size: few
D gene: .
CDR3 protein: CASSLSPGLGYEQYF
CDR3 DNA: TGTGCCAGCAGCTTAAGTCCAGGGTTAGGCTACGAGCAGTACTTC

J gene: TRBJ2-7
V gene: TRBV7-2
clone size: few
D gene: .
CDR3 protein: CASSLASPAYEQYF
CDR3 DNA: TGTGCCAGCAGCTTAGCCAGCCCAGCCTACGAGCAGTACTTC

J gene: TRBJ1-1
V gene: TRBV3-1
clone size: .
D gene: .
CDR3 protein: CASSQVLGERGTEAFF
CDR3 DNA: TGTGCCAGCAGCCAAGTGCTAGGGGAGAGGGGTACTGAAGCTTTCTTT

J gene: TRBJ2-5
V gene: TRBV7-2
clone size: .
D gene: TRBD1
CDR3 protein: CASSPGTGKEETQYF
CDR3 DNA: TGTGCCAGCAGCCCGGGGACAGGGAAGGAGGAGACCCAGTACTTC

J gene: TRBJ2-5
V gene: TRBV7-3
clone size: few
D gene: .
CDR3 protein: CASSLDAGTQYF
CDR3 DNA: TGTGCCAGCAGCTTAGACGCGGGTACCCAGTACTTC

J gene: TRBJ2-2
V gene: TRBV6-5
clone size: .
D gene: TRBD2
CDR3 protein: CASSYSGAVAGGGTGEPFF
CDR3 DNA: TGTGCCAGCAGTTACTCAGGGGCTGTAGCGGGGGGAGGTACCGGGGAGCCGTTTTTT

J gene: TRBJ2-1
V gene: TRBV5-1
clone size: .
D gene: .
CDR3 protein: CASSLMGQVYNEQFF
CDR3 DNA: TGCGCCAGCAGCTTGATGGGGCAGGTATACAATGAGCAGTTCTTC

J gene: TRBJ1-2
V gene: TRBV15
clone size: few
D gene: .
CDR3 protein: CATSEQFNYGYTF
CDR3 DNA: TGTGCCACCAGCGAACAATTTAACTATGGCTACACCTTC

J gene: TRBJ1-6
V gene: TRBV5-1
clone size: .
D gene: .
CDR3 protein: CASSLDSLYSPLHF
CDR3 DNA: TGCGCCAGCAGCTTGGATTCGCTATATTCACCCCTCCACTTT